This record looks at one T cell receptor (beta chain) sequence and its context. Its antigen is unknown. No clone much larger than this one lies a single base away; base qualities are absent. All patients had node-negative disease on CT and PET/CT, and none had a history of other malignancies or prior chemotherapy or radiotherapy. At each of two time points, around 6.5 milliliters of peripheral venous blood were collected in EDTA tubes. Ficoll-Paque Plus density-gradient centrifugation was used to isolate PBMCs. Samples were stored at -80°C immediately after collection until analysis. V loses 6 bases of germline sequence and J loses 4 bases, and the interval between the two ends is 13 bases. From the cysteine through the phenylalanine, the CDR3 covers 14 amino acids. The only DNA kept is the CDR3, 42 bases in frame from the first base. CDR1 and CDR2 were assigned from the germline V gene as MNHEY and SVGEGT.

The TCR beta CDR3 region was amplified from genomic DNA by two rounds of multiplex PCR. In the first PCR round, primers specific to each TRBV and TRBJ gene were used, and the primer sequences were filed in Chinese patent CN105087789A. Universal primers were used in the second PCR round. The Roche High Pure PCR Template Preparation Kit was used to extract genomic DNA from frozen PBMCs. The libraries underwent paired-end sequencing with 151 bp reads on an Illumina HiSeq 3000. Under the source paper's analysis protocol: Raw reads lacking the multiplex PCR primer sequences were removed with CutAdapt. Using PEAR, the high-quality paired reads were merged into contigs. TRB V, D and J gene segments were assigned to each contig with MiXCR by alignment to reference sequences. CDR3 sequences were clustered by base quality and sequence similarity to remove sequencing errors. Diversity was measured as Shannon entropy normalized by the natural log of productive TCR sequence number. To get clonality, Shannon entropy was divided by the natural log of the number of unique clonotypes, and that result was subtracted from one. Using the Youden index from ROC curves, the researchers picked the repertoire-metric cut-offs for progression-free survival, and all analyses were carried out in R 3.5.3. Through fastp at Q25 and MiXCR, TCRdb rebuilt clones from the public reads, retaining in-frame beta chains. Each entry is one CDR3 protein sequence, shown with its most common DNA and genes. What appears here as the V and J calls and clone size reflects TCRdb's work, not the paper's. This sample holds tens of thousands of distinct CDR3 sequences; less than 50% were observed only once. Approximately 33% of the sample lies in the top ten.

These data belong to a study of prognosis after radiotherapy for stage I lung cancer (dated by TCRdb to the early 2020s). Background on the whole study: About 19 stage I NSCLC patients were enrolled in Nanjing, China, between early 2018 and early 2019. Approximately 15 cases involved newly diagnosed primary stage I lung tumors, and a few involved oligometastatic NSCLC subsequent to surgical resection of the primary tumor. All patients were regarded as medically inoperable, because of comorbidities in about a dozen patients and refusal of surgery in about seven patients. The cohort was made up of about 13 men and more than five women, with a median age of around 70 years and an age range of roughly 50 to 95 years. On tumor histology, twelve patients had adenocarcinoma and about seven had squamous cell carcinoma. Image-guided IMRT or VMAT was used to deliver SBRT in 3 to 5 fractions at a biologically effective dose of at least 100 Gy. Concurrent therapy was not administered to any patient alongside SBRT. After SBRT, distant metastases developed in about 20% of the 19 patients at a median of 7 months, while the remaining 15 patients had no significant progression. This study profiled peripheral blood TCR beta repertoires from stage I NSCLC patients before and after stereotactic body radiotherapy and linked the repertoires to distant failure. The study took one blood sample before SBRT and one after SBRT from each of approximately 19 patients and sequenced all 40 or so samples. Overall study outcomes, separate from this receptor: Post-SBRT Shannon entropy and its change from baseline were lower in patients who developed distant metastases; baseline Shannon entropy was not associated with metastases. TRBV and TRBJ usage frequencies reportedly varied with metastasis status, involving two V genes at baseline and 9 or 10 V and two J genes after SBRT. The study was limited by its small cohort and short follow-up, and the findings require independent validation. None of the reported P values were adjusted for multiple comparisons. After SBRT, the number of unique TCR clones decreased (median roughly 9,500 before versus some 6,900 after; Wilcoxon paired P=0.011). No determination of tumor specificity was made for expanded TCR clones.

The V gene is TRBV6-2 or TRBV6-3 and the J gene is TRBJ1-5; matching of 5 bases hints at TRBD1 as the D gene. This material consisted of PBMCs, taken before or after stereotactic body radiation therapy (not recorded which). This clonotype originated in a donor of 50 years or more with non-small cell lung cancer. The nucleotide sequence is TGTGCCAGCAGGGGGCAGGGTTTTAATCAGCCCCAGCATTTT. Its protein is CASRGQGFNQPQHF.